The present TCR beta chain was sequenced within a study of neurological immune-mediated disorders. In this sample, this clonotype turned up many times. The cDNA was synthesized by means of template-switch 5'RACE, which was carried out with 10-nucleotide random UMIs. TCRdb passed the 5' RACE reads through MiXCR, listing each CDR3 protein once. This sample yields approximately 65,000 distinct CDR3 sequences, of which over 4% are seen a single time; roughly 2.8% belongs to the top ten. V was shortened by 0 bases and J by 1 base, with 10 bases between the two germline ends. The V gene's germline CDR1 is MNHNY and CDR2 SVGAGI (reference sequence). The CDR3 has 16 residues.

The chain combines TRBV6-6 with TRBJ1-3; D gene uncertain. Input material: PBMCs. The sequence derives from a man aged 50 to 59 with multiple sclerosis. CDR3 in DNA: TGTGCCAGCAGTTACTCGGACCGCCGATCTGGAAACACCATATATTTT. Residues: CASSYSDRRSGNTIYF.